This TCR beta chain was recorded in a study of cytomegalovirus exposure and HLA in healthy donors. Study-level results: The productive fraction for most TCR beta V segments was about 90% or about 30% in an earlier analysis. At a 0.05 false discovery rate, a later analysis found 18,000 or so TCR beta sequences to be associated with HLA alleles.

CDR1 is LNHDA and CDR2 is SQIVND in the germline V gene (reference sequence). V gave up 3 bases and J gave up 0 bases; unmatched junction bases: 7. There are 16 residues in the CDR3. The PCR employed 60 Vbeta primers together with 13 Jbeta primers. Here immunoSEQ multiplex PCR was the method, and the copy in TCRdb shows in-frame clones only, minus some. Its table lists tens of thousands of clones. Remarks on this clone: No antigen is known for it.

Sequencing was performed on PBMCs. This receptor was identified in a male donor in good health and CMV-seropositive. J is TRBJ1-1 and V is TRBV19; the match to TRBD1 covers 7 bases. CDR3 nucleotide sequence: TGTGCCAGTAGTATTCTCGGGACAGCGATGAACACTGAAGCTTTCTTT. It translates to CASSILGTAMNTEAFF.